This TCR beta chain appears in the sequencing data of a study of long-term antiretroviral therapy in people with HIV. Survey-level resolution applied to immunoSEQ assay v3.0. The assay was immunoSEQ multiplex PCR, and TCRdb's table has in-frame clones only and misses some. The profile shows 23,000 or so clones, 80% to 95% of them singletons. On this clone itself: Antigen unknown.

Study-wide points: With ART, diversity went up but was still lower than in transplant donor controls.

The material was unsorted PBMCs, obtained 7.6 years after starting antiretroviral therapy. The receptor's source is a woman aged 35 to 49 with HIV.

CDR3 protein: CASSLDSPGTYNEQFF. The CDR3 nucleotides read TGCGCCAGCAGCTTGGATTCCCCTGGTACCTACAATGAGCAGTTCTTC. The rearrangement links TRBV5-1 to TRBJ2-1; no firm D call. The germline gives CDR1 SGHRS, CDR2 YFSETQ. The length of the CDR3 is 16 residues. V was cut by 0 bases and J by 2 bases, with 12 bases left in between.